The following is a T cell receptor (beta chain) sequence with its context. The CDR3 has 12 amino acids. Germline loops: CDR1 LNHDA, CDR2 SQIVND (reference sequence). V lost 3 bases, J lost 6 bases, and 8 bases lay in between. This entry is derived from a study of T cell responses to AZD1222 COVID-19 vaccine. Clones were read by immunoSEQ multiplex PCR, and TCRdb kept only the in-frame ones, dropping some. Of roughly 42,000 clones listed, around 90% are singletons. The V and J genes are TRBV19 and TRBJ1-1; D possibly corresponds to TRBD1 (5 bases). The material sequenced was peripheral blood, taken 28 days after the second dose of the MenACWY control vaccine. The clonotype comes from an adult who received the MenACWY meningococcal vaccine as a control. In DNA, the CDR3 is TGTGCCAGTAGTATGAGGGGCGCTGAAGCTTTCTTT. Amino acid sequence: CASSMRGAEAFF.